The next 20 T cell receptor beta chains were all read from a single sample in a study of tumor-infiltrating lymphocytes in primary liver carcinoma. TCR beta cDNA was made from roughly 500 ng total RNA with a constant-region primer. TCR beta libraries came from three nested multiplex PCR rounds using slightly modified ARM-PCR. A C-beta reverse primer was combined with TRBV1-TRBV30 forward primers in the first two PCR rounds, and each round had roughly 9 cycles. TCRdb re-analysed the multiplex PCR reads in MiXCR, keeping a single row per CDR3 protein. The sample yields 90,000 to 150,000 distinct CDR3 sequences, 55% to 70% seen once. The source material, roughly 18-30 mg of unsorted bulk tissue, was used to co-extract RNA and DNA. Source material: tumor-adjacent normal liver tissue. The receptor source for this set is a woman aged 55-69 years with primary liver carcinoma and hepatitis B virus infection.

This clonotype was seen a few times. Possible read error: a much larger clone is one base away. J is TRBJ1-5 and V is TRBV5-5; TRBD1 aligns across 7 bases. The V gene's germline CDR1 is SGHKS and CDR2 YYEKEE (reference sequence). The CDR3 contains 16 residues. The CDR3 sequence is CANSQNRGRSNQPQHF. The CDR3 nucleotides are TGTGCCAACAGCCAGAACAGGGGTAGGAGCAATCAGCCCCAGCATTTT.

Details on this clonotype: One end of the junction fails to match germline, which may point to a read error. This sequence joins TRBV12-3 or TRBV12-4 and TRBJ2-1, with D possibly TRBD1 on 6 matching bases. This CDR3 has 13 amino acids. The CDR3: CASRAGQYNEHSF. The CDR3 DNA reads as TGTGCCAGCAGAGCCGGACAGTACAATGAGCACTCCTTC.

The chain combines TRBV5-1 with TRBJ2-1; TRBD2 aligns across 7 bases. Germline assignment: CDR1 SGHRS and CDR2 YFSETQ. The CDR3 is 16 amino acids. V shed 6 bases and J 0 bases; nucleotides not matched to a gene: 9. The CDR3 spells CASNVSSGSSYNEQFF. The CDR3 nucleotides are TGCGCCAGCAACGTTTCTAGCGGATCCTCCTACAATGAGCAGTTCTTC.

Note on this clonotype: A much bigger clone sits one base away, suggesting this may be a read error. No conserved phenylalanine or tryptophan is present at the end of the CDR3, so a read error is the likely explanation. The rearrangement uses TRBV5-6 and TRBJ2-2; the match to TRBD2 covers 7 bases. CDR1 is SGHDT, CDR2 YYEEEE, per germline. V gave up 4 bases and J gave up 1 base; unmatched junction bases: 1. This CDR3 contains 14 residues. The CDR3 nucleotides read TGTGCCAGCAGCACTAGCGAGAACACCGGGGAGCTGTTTTAT. Residues: CASSTSENTGELFY.

Comments on this clonotype: One end of the junction does not line up with germline, which may come from a read error. This sequence joins TRBV4-1 and TRBJ2-1; TRBD2 aligns across 9 bases. CDR1 and CDR2 (germline): MGHRA, YSYEKL. This CDR3 is 14 amino acids long. CDR3 region: CTSTLAGPYDEQFF. The CDR3 DNA reads TGCACCAGCACCCTAGCGGGGCCCTACGATGAGCAGTTCTTC.

This clonotype was counted at least ten times. The chain is built from TRBV29-1 and TRBJ1-2, with D tentatively TRBD1 (6 bases). CDR3 length equals 15 residues. V was shortened by 1 base and J by 8 bases, with 20 bases between the two germline ends. Germline values: CDR1 SQVTM, CDR2 ANQGSEA. The CDR3 DNA sequence: TGCAGCGTTGAAGCCGGGGGGGGGGCCAGGAAAGGCTACACCTTC. Its translation: CSVEAGGGARKGYTF. The variable domain in full, with the rest retrieved from reference TRBV29-1 and TRBJ1-2, is SAVISQKPSRDICQRGTSLTIQCQVDSQVTMMFWYRQQPGQSLTLIATANQGSEATYESGFVIDKFPISRPNLTFSTLTVSNMSPEDSSIYLCSVEAGGGARKGYTFGSGTRLTVV.

In the case of this clonotype: Germline and junction disagree at one end, which may indicate a read error. CDR3 residues: CTSSLDQEDTQYF. The CDR3 nucleotides are TGTACCAGCAGCTTAGATCAAGAAGATACGCAGTATTTT. V is TRBV11-2 and J is TRBJ2-3; no definite D call. This CDR3 has 13 amino acids. CDR1 and CDR2 from the germline V gene are SGHAT and FQNNGV.

This clonotype was detected once. Lacking the conserved final phenylalanine or tryptophan, this CDR3 likely reflects a read error. The limits of the CDR3 on the DNA are not certain, so only TCRdb's listed CDR3 is given. This sequence joins TRBV11-2 and TRBJ2-5; TRBD2, as called in the table, went unchecked against the DNA. The V gene's germline CDR1 is SGHAT and CDR2 FQNNGV. The CDR3 totals 17 residues, both ends included. CDR3 in amino acids: CASSFWASGSQQETHYL.

A note on this clonotype: It may be a read error: a sequence one base away is much more abundant. The V gene is TRBV5-1, the J gene TRBJ2-1; possibly TRBD1 for D (6 bases). Germline values: CDR1 SGHRS, CDR2 YFSETQ. The CDR3 spans 17 residues. V lost 0 bases, J lost 5 bases, and 18 bases lay in between. CDR3 region: CASSLAGQGPPHNEQFF. CDR3 nucleotide sequence: TGCGCCAGCAGCTTGGCCGGTCAGGGGCCACCTCACAATGAGCAGTTCTTC.

This clonotype was counted only a few times. Given a much more abundant clone one base away, this may be a read error. The chain carries TRBV5-1 and TRBJ2-7; D unclear. This CDR3 is built from 11 residues. Per germline, CDR1 SGHRS and CDR2 YFSETQ. In nucleotides, the CDR3 is TGCGCCAGCAGCTTGGACAGAGAGCGGTACTTC. It encodes CASSLDRERYF.

A word on this clonotype: The junction differs from germline at one of its ends, possibly a read error. This rearrangement joins TRBV29-1 to TRBJ2-1; 9 positions match TRBD2. The CDR3 sequence is 13 residues long. Germline-derived CDR1 and CDR2 are SQVTM and ANQGSEA. The CDR3 protein is CTGMTSGVNEQLF. The CDR3 bases are TGCACTGGCATGACTAGCGGAGTCAATGAACAGCTCTTC.

As to this clonotype: A much bigger clone sits one base away, suggesting this may be a read error. The chain joins TRBV24-1 to TRBJ2-1; D is possibly TRBD2 (6 bases). The CDR3 runs to 15 residues. CDR1 and CDR2 from the germline V gene are KGHDR and SFDVKD. CDR3 region: CATSELSGKYNEQLF. In nucleotides, the CDR3 is TGTGCCACCAGTGAACTTAGCGGCAAGTACAATGAGCAGCTCTTC.

Regarding this clonotype: One end of the junction is discordant with germline, which a read error may explain. The chain employs TRBV6-5 and TRBJ1-2, with 8 bases that match TRBD1. Germline V CDR1 and CDR2: MNHEY, SVGAGI. This CDR3 is 13 amino acids long. CDR3 protein: CAGRGQGAYGYAF. The CDR3 nucleotides read TGTGCCGGCAGAGGTCAGGGGGCATATGGCTACGCCTTC.

A word on this clonotype: A read error may account for a junction end that differs from germline. The genes are TRBV6-6 and TRBJ1-2, with D unresolved. The CDR3 loop spans 13 amino acids. Germline CDR1 and CDR2: MNHNY and SVGAGI (reference sequence). In nucleotides, the CDR3 is TGTGCCAGCTGTTACGAGTGGAACTATGGCTACACCTTC. It is translated as CASCYEWNYGYTF.

As regards this clonotype: This may come from a read error, since a much larger clone is one base off. The DNA for the CDR3 is TGCGCCAGCAGCCAACTCCTGGGCAATCAGCCCCAGCATTTT. Translated, it gives CASSQLLGNQPQHF. V gene TRBV4-1 combines with J gene TRBJ1-5; D remains unclear. Germline V gives CDR1 MGHRA, CDR2 YSYEKL. CDR3 length equals 14 residues. V shed 2 bases and J shed 2 bases, with 7 bases lying between them.

This chain joins TRBV29-1 and TRBJ1-2, with a tentative D call TRBD1 (5 bases). Germline CDR1 reads SQVTM; CDR2 reads ANQGSEA. The CDR3 is 13 residues long. The CDR3 DNA is TGCAGGGTTTGGATAGGGGAGAACTATGGCTACACCTTC. This codes for CRVWIGENYGYTF. Using reference TRBV29-1 and TRBJ1-2 for the parts outside the CDR3, the full variable domain is SAVISQKPSRDICQRGTSLTIQCQVDSQVTMMFWYRQQPGQSLTLIATANQGSEATYESGFVIDKFPISRPNLTFSTLTVSNMSPEDSSIYLCRVWIGENYGYTFGSGTRLTVV.

This clonotype appeared a single time. The CDR3 ends on some other residue instead of the conserved phenylalanine or tryptophan, so this is likely a read error. The V and J genes are TRBV29-1 and TRBJ2-7; D is unresolved. Germline loops: CDR1 SQVTM, CDR2 ANQGSEA. V was pared by 6 bases and J by 2 bases, with 20 bases between. There are 15 residues in the CDR3. CDR3 nucleotide sequence: TGCAGCGTAGAACGAAAAGGGCCTGGGACCTACGAGCAGTACATC. Its translation is CSVERKGPGTYEQYI.

This chain links TRBV18 with TRBJ2-7; 8 bases align to TRBD1. V gave up 4 bases and J gave up 1 base; unmatched junction bases: 3. There are 14 residues in the CDR3. Looked up from germline, CDR1 is KGHSH and CDR2 is LQKENI. The CDR3 loop reads CASSLDRASYEQYF. The CDR3 DNA reads TGTGCCAGCTCACTGGACAGGGCTTCCTACGAGCAGTACTTC.

This sequence joins TRBV29-1 and TRBJ2-7, with D perhaps assigned TRBD1 or TRBD2 (6 bases each). The germline V gene encodes CDR1 SQVTM and CDR2 ANQGSEA. This CDR3 comprises 12 residues. Trimming removed 6 bases from V and 4 bases from J, with 13 bases in between. Here the CDR3 DNA reads TGCAGCGTGATGGGGGGCAGTTACGAGCAGTACTTC. Its protein product is CSVMGGSYEQYF.

As concerns this clonotype: Because it lacks the conserved phenylalanine or tryptophan at the end, this CDR3 is likely a read error. This chain uses TRBV4-1 with TRBJ1-1; D not certain. This CDR3 region has 15 residues. Germline CDR1 is MGHRA and CDR2 is YSYEKL. V was clipped by 2 bases and J by 3 bases, with 13 bases between them. The CDR3 DNA is TGCGCCAGCAGCCAAAGCCCGGGAGTAGACACTGAAGCTTTCATC. Translated, it gives CASSQSPGVDTEAFI.